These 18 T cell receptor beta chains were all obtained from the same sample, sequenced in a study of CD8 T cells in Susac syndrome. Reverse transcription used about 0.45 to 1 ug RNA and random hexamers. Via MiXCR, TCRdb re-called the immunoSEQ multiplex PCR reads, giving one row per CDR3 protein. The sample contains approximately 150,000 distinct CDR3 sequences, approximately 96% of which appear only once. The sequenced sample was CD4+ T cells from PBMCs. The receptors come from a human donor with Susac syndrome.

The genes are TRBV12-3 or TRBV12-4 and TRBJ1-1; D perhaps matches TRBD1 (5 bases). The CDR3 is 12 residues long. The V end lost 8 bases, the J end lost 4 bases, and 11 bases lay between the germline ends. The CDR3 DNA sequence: TGTGCCAGCGGATGGGGGGGCACTGAAGCTTTCTTT. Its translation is CASGWGGTEAFF.

This CDR3 is CASSPRTGYGYTF. CDR3 sequence (DNA): TGTGCCAGCTCACCCAGGACAGGGTATGGCTACACCTTC. The chain uses TRBV18 and TRBJ1-2, with 8 positions matching TRBD1. The CDR3 spans 13 residues. Germline V gives CDR1 KGHSH, CDR2 LQKENI. The J segment lost 5 bases and the V segment lost 3 bases, leaving 2 bases of the junction unmatched.

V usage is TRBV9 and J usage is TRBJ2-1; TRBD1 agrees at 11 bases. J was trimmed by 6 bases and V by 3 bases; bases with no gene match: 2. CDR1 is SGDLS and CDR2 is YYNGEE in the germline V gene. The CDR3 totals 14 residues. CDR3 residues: CASSAGTGGNEQFF. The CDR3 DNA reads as TGTGCCAGCAGCGCCGGGACAGGGGGCAATGAGCAGTTCTTC.

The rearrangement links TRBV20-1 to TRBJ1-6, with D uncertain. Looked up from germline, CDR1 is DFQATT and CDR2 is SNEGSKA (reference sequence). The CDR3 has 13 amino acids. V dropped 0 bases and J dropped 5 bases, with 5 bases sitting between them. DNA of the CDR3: TGCAGTGCTAGAGAGGACGATAATTCACCCCTCCACTTT. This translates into CSAREDDNSPLHF.

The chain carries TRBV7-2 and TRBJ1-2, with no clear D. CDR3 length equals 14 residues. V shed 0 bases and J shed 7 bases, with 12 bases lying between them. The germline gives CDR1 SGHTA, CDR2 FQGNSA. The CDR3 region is CASSLADPMGGYTF. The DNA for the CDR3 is TGTGCCAGCAGCTTAGCGGACCCCATGGGTGGCTACACCTTC. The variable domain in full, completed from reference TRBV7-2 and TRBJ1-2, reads GAGVSQSPSNKVTEKGKDVELRCDPISGHTALYWYRQSLGQGLEFLIYFQGNSAPDKSGLPSDRFSAERTGGSVSTLTIQRTQQEDSAVYLCASSLADPMGGYTFGSGTRLTVV.

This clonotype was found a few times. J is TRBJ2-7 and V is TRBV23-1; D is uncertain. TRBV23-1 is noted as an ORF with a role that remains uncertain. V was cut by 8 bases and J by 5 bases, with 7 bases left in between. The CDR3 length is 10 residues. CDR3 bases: TGCGCCAGCCGCGTCCACGAGCAGTACTTC. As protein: CASRVHEQYF.

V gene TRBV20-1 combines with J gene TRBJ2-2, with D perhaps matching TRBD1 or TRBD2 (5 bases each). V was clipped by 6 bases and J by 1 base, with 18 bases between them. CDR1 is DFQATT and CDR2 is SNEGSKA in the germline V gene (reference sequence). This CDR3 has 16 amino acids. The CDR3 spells CSALKYGAGNTGELFF. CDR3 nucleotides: TGCAGTGCCCTTAAGTACGGGGCCGGGAACACCGGGGAGCTGTTTTTT.

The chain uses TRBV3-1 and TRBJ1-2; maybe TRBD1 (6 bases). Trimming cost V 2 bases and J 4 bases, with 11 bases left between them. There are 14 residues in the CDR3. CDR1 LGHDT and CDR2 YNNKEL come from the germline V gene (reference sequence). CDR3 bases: TGTGCCAGCAGCCAAACCGGGACAACCTATGGCTACACCTTC. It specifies CASSQTGTTYGYTF.

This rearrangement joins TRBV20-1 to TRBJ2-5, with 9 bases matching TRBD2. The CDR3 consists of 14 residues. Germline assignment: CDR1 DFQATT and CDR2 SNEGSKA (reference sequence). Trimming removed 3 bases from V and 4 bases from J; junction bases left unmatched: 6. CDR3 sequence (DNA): TGCAGTGCTAGTCTAGCGGGATTGGGAGAGACCCAGTACTTC. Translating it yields CSASLAGLGETQYF.

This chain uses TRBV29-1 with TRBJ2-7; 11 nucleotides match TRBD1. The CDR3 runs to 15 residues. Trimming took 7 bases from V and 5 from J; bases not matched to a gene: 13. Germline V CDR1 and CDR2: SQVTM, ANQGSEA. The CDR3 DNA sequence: TGCAGCGCGTTGCGAGGGACAGGGGGAATCCACGAGCAGTACTTC. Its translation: CSALRGTGGIHEQYF.

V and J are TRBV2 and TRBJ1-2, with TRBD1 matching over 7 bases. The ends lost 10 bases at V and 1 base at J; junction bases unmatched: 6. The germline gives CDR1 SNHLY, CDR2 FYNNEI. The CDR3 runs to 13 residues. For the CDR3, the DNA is TGTGCCACAGGGGGGGGGAGTAACTATGGCTACACCTTC. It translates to CATGGGSNYGYTF. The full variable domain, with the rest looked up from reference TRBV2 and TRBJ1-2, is EPEVTQTPSHQVTQMGQEVILRCVPISNHLYFYWYRQILGQKVEFLVSFYNNEISEKSEIFDDQFSVERPDGSNFTLKIRSTKLEDSAMYFCATGGGSNYGYTFGSGTRLTVV.

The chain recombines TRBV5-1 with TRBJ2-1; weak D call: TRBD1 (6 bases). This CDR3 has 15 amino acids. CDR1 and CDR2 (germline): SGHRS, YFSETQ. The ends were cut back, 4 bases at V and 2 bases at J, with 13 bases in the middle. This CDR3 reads CASSLSGETYNEQFF. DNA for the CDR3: TGCGCCAGCAGCCTCTCAGGGGAAACCTACAATGAGCAGTTCTTC. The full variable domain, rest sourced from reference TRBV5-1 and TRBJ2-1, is KAGVTQTPRYLIKTRGQQVTLSCSPISGHRSVSWYQQTPGQGLQFLFEYFSETQRNKGNFPGRFSGRQFSNSRSEMNVSTLELGDSALYLCASSLSGETYNEQFFGPGTRLTVL.

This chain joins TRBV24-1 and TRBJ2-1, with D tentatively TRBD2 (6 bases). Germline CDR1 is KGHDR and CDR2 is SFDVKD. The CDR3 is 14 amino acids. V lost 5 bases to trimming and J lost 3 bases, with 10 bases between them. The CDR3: CATSAGALYNEQFF. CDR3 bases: TGTGCCACCAGTGCGGGAGCTCTCTACAATGAGCAGTTCTTC.

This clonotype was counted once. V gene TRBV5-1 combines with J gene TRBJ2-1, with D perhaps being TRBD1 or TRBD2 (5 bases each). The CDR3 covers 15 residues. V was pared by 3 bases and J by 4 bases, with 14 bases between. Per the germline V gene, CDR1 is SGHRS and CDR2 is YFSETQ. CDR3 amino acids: CASSYAGTLYNEQFF. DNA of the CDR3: TGCGCCAGCAGCTACGCCGGGACCCTTTACAATGAGCAGTTCTTC. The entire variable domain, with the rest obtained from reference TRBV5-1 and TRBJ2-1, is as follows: KAGVTQTPRYLIKTRGQQVTLSCSPISGHRSVSWYQQTPGQGLQFLFEYFSETQRNKGNFPGRFSGRQFSNSRSEMNVSTLELGDSALYLCASSYAGTLYNEQFFGPGTRLTVL.

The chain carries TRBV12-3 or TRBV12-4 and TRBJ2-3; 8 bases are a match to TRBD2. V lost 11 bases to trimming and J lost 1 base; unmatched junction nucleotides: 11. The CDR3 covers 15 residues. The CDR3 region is CASVRGGRGTDTQYF. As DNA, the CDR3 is TGTGCCTCCGTACGGGGGGGCCGCGGCACAGATACGCAGTATTTT.

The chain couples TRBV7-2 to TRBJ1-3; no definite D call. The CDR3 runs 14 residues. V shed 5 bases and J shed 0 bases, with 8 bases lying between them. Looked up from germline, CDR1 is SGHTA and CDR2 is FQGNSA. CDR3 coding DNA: TGTGCCAGCAGCCTCCCCCCCTCTGGAAACACCATATATTTT. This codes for CASSLPPSGNTIYF.

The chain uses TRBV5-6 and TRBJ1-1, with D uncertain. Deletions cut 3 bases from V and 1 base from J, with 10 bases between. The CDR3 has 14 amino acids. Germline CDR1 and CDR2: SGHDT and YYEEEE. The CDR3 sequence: CASSSTNRNTEAFF. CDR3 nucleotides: TGTGCCAGCAGCTCGACCAACAGGAACACTGAAGCTTTCTTT.

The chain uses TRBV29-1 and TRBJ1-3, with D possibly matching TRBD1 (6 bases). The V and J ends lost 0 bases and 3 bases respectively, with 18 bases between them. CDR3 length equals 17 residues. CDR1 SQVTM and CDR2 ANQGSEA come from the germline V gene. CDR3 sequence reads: CSVEDRTGTYLGNTIYF. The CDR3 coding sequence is TGCAGCGTTGAAGATCGTACAGGGACCTATCTTGGAAACACCATATATTTT.